This TCR beta chain came from a study of neurological immune-mediated disorders. Whole-study results and caveats: While HTLV-1-associated myelopathy showed the greatest TCR clonal expansion, multiple sclerosis showed the least, falling below healthy controls.

The time point denotes: technical triplicate 3. The J segment lost 1 base and the V segment lost 4 bases, leaving 5 bases of the junction unmatched. Germline CDR1 is SGHRS and CDR2 is YFSETQ. The CDR3 runs 16 residues. Synthesis of cDNA was accomplished via 5'RACE employing 10-nucleotide random UMIs. From the 5' RACE reads, TCRdb called clonotypes with MiXCR, one entry per CDR3 protein. The sample shows about 44,000 distinct CDR3 sequences, roughly 21% of them seen only once. This clonotype was seen repeatedly, ten times or more. The target antigen is unknown. The V call is TRBV5-1, the J call TRBJ2-1, with 10 positions matching TRBD2. This TCR was sampled from a man aged 55 to 70 with HTLV-1-associated myelopathy (HAM/TSP). Sample: PBMCs. The CDR3: CASSRGTSDSYNEQFF. In DNA form, the CDR3 reads TGCGCCAGCAGCAGAGGGACTAGCGATTCCTACAATGAGCAGTTCTTC. Drawing the rest from reference TRBV5-1 and TRBJ2-1, the complete variable domain is KAGVTQTPRYLIKTRGQQVTLSCSPISGHRSVSWYQQTPGQGLQFLFEYFSETQRNKGNFPGRFSGRQFSNSRSEMNVSTLELGDSALYLCASSRGTSDSYNEQFFGPGTRLTVL.